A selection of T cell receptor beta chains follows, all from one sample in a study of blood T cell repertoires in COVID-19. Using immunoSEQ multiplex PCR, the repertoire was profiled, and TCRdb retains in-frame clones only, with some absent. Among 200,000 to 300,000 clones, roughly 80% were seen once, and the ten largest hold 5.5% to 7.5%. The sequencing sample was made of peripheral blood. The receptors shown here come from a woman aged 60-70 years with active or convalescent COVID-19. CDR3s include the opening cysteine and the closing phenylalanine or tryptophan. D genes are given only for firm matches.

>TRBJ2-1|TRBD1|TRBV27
CASSSTGAGYNEQFF
TGTGCCAGCAGTTCCACAGGGGCCGGCTACAATGAGCAGTTCTTC
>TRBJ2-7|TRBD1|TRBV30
CALDRGLYEQYF
TGTGCCCTTGACAGGGGGCTTTACGAGCAGTACTTC
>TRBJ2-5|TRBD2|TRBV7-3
CASSPQAGVVETQYF
TGTGCCAGCAGCCCCCAAGCGGGAGTAGTAGAGACCCAGTACTTC
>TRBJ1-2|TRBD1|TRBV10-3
CAISEAQGGGYTF
TGTGCCATCAGTGAGGCCCAGGGGGGAGGCTACACCTTC
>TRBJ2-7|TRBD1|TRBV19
CASSTTGTGNEQYF
TGTGCCAGTAGTACCACCGGGACAGGGAACGAGCAGTACTTC
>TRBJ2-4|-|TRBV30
CAWSVDSRNIQYF
TGTGCCTGGAGTGTGGACAGCCGAAACATTCAGTACTTC
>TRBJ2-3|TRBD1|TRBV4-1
CASSQGRTGSADTQYF
TGCGCCAGCAGCCAAGGCAGGACAGGGTCGGCAGATACGCAGTATTTT
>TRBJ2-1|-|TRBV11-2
CASSLSGTPSNEQFF
TGTGCCAGCTCCTTATCCGGGACACCAAGCAATGAGCAGTTCTTC
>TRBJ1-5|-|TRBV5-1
CASRSSDNQPQHF
TGCGCCAGCAGATCTAGTGACAATCAGCCCCAGCATTTT
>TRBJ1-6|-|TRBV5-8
CASNMGDYNSPLHF
TGTGCCAGCAACATGGGAGACTATAATTCACCCCTCCACTTT
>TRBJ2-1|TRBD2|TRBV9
CASSVSGRGAHNEQFF
TGTGCCAGCAGCGTCTCCGGGAGGGGCGCTCACAATGAGCAGTTCTTC